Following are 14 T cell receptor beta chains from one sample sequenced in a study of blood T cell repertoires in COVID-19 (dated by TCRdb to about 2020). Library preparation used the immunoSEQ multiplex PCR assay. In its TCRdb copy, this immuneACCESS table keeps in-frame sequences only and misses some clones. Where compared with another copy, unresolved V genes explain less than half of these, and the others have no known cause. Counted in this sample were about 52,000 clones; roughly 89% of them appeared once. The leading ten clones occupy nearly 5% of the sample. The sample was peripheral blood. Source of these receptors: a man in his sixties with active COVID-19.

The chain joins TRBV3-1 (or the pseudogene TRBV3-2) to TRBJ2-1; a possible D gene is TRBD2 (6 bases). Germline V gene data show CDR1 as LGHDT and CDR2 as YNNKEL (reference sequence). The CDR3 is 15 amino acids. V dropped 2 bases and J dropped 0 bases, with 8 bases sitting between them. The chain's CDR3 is CASSQQGLSYNEQFF. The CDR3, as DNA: TGTGCCAGCAGCCAACAGGGACTCTCCTACAATGAGCAGTTCTTC.

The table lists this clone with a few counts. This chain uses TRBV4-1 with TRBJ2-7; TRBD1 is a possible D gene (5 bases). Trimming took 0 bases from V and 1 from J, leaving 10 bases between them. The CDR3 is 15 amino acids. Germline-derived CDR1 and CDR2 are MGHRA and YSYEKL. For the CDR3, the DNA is TGCGCCAGCAGCCAAGAATGGGGCGGTTCCTACGAGCAGTACTTC. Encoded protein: CASSQEWGGSYEQYF.

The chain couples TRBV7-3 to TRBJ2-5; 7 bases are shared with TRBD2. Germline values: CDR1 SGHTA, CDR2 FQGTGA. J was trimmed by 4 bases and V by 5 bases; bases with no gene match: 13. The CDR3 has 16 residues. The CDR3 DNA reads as TGTGCCAGCAGCCCTTTCGGGGGAGGGCCTGGAGAGACCCAGTACTTC. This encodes CASSPFGGGPGETQYF. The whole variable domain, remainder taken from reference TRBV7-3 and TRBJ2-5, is GAGVSQTPSNKVTEKGKYVELRCDPISGHTALYWYRQSLGQGPEFLIYFQGTGAADDSGLPNDRFFAVRPEGSVSTLKIQRTERGDSAVYLCASSPFGGGPGETQYFGPGTRLLVL.

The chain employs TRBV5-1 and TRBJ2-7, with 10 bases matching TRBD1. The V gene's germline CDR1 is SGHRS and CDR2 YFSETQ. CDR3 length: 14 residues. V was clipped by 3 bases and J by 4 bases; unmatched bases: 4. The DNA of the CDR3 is TGCGCCAGCAGCTCCGGACAGGGGGGGTACGAGCAGTACTTC. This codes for CASSSGQGGYEQYF. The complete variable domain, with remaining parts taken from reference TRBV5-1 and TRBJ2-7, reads KAGVTQTPRYLIKTRGQQVTLSCSPISGHRSVSWYQQTPGQGLQFLFEYFSETQRNKGNFPGRFSGRQFSNSRSEMNVSTLELGDSALYLCASSSGQGGYEQYFGPGTRLTVT.

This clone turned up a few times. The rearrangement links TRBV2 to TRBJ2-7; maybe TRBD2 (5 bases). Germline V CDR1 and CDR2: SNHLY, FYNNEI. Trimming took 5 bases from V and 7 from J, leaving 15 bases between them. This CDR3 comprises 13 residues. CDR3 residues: CASSNGLTREQYF. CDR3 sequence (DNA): TGTGCCAGCAGTAACGGACTTACCCGGGAGCAGTACTTC.

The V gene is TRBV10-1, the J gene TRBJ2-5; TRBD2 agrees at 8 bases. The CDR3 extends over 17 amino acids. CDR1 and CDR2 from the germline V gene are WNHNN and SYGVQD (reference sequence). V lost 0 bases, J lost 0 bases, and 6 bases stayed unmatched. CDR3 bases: TGCGCCAGCAGTGAGTCGAGTCTAGCGGGCCACCAAGAGACCCAGTACTTC. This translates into CASSESSLAGHQETQYF.

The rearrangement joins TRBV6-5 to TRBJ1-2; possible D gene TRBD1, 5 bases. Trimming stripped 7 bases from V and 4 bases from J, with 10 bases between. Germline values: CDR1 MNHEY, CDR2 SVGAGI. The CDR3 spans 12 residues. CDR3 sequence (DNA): TGTGCCAGCACCGACAGATCCTATGGCTACACCTTC. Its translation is CASTDRSYGYTF.

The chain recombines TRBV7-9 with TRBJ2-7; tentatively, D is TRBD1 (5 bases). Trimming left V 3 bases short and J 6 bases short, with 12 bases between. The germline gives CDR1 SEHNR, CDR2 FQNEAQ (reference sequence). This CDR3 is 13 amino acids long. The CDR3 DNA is TGTGCCAGCAGCTTTACCCAGGGTCTCGAGCAGTACTTC. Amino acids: CASSFTQGLEQYF.

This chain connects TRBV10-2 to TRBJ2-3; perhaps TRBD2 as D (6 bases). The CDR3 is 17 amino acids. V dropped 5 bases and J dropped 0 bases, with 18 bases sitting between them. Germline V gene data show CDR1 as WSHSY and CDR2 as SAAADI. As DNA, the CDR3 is TGCGCCAGCAGTACGGCGGGACCCGGAACTAGCACAGATACGCAGTATTTT. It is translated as CASSTAGPGTSTDTQYF.

CDR3 sequence reads: CASSEPQGEVWMIYGYTF. The CDR3 region has the DNA TGCGCCAGCAGTGAACCGCAGGGCGAAGTTTGGATGATATATGGCTACACCTTC. This rearrangement joins TRBV10-1 to TRBJ1-2; maybe TRBD1 (5 bases). From germline, CDR1 is WNHNN and CDR2 SYGVQD (reference sequence). Trimming shortened V by 3 bases and J by 5 bases, and 25 bases separated the two germline ends. CDR3 size: 18 residues.

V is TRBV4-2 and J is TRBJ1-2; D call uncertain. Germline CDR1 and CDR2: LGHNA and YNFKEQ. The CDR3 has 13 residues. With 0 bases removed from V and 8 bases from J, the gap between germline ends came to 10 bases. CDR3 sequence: CASSQDSSPGYTF. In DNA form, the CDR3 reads TGTGCCAGCAGCCAAGATAGCTCGCCCGGCTACACCTTC.

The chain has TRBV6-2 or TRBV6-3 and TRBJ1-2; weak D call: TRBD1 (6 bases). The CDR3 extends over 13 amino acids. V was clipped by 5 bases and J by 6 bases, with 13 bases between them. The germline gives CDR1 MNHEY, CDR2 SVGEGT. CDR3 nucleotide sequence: TGTGCCAGCAGTAGGACAGAGAAGGATGGCTACACCTTC. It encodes CASSRTEKDGYTF.

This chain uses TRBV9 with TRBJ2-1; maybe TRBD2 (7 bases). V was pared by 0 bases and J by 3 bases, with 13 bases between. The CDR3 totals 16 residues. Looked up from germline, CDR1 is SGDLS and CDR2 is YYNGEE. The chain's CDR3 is CASSVEGGLLYNEQFF. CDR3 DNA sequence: TGTGCCAGCAGCGTAGAGGGGGGGCTGCTCTACAATGAGCAGTTCTTC.

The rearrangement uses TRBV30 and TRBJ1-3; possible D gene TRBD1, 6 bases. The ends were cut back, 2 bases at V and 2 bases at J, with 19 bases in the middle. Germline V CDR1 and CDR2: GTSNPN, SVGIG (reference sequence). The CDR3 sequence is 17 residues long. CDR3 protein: CAWSPLVGGRTGNTIYF. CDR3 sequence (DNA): TGTGCCTGGAGTCCCCTTGTCGGGGGGCGCACTGGAAACACCATATATTTT.